These 8 T cell receptor beta chains share one sample of origin, sequenced in a study of T cells after yellow fever vaccination. TCRdb re-called the 5' RACE reads with MiXCR, one entry per CDR3 protein. The table has some 260,000 distinct CDR3 sequences, around 5.3% seen once. The material sequenced was CD4+ T cells sorted from PBMCs, taken on the day of the yellow fever booster vaccination. All receptors derive from a man aged 18 to 29 who received the YFV17D yellow fever vaccine.

This clonotype has a count of ten or more. V and J are TRBV20-1 and TRBJ2-5; the D gene could be TRBD1 or TRBD2 (5 bases each). Germline V lookup: CDR1 DFQATT, CDR2 SNEGSKA (reference sequence). Trimming took off 5 bases at V and 2 bases at J, with 9 bases between the two ends. This CDR3 has 12 residues. The CDR3 nucleotides read TGCAGTGCTGGGACGGTACAAGAGACCCAGTACTTC. Its translation: CSAGTVQETQYF.

This clonotype has just a few counts. The chain links TRBV20-1 to TRBJ1-1; no clear D. Germline CDR1 reads DFQATT; CDR2 reads SNEGSKA (reference sequence). This CDR3 spans 12 amino acids. Trimming shortened V by 6 bases and J by 4 bases, and 12 bases separated the two germline ends. The CDR3: CSARIWGTEAFF. The CDR3 DNA is TGCAGTGCGCGCATATGGGGCACTGAAGCTTTCTTT.

The genes are TRBV20-1 and TRBJ1-1; D not resolved. The ends were cut back, 4 bases at V and 1 base at J, with 10 bases in the middle. The CDR3 sequence is 13 residues long. Looked up from germline, CDR1 is DFQATT and CDR2 is SNEGSKA (reference sequence). CDR3 region: CSATAGQNTEAFF. CDR3 nucleotide sequence: TGCAGTGCTACGGCAGGTCAGAACACTGAAGCTTTCTTT.

The CDR3 nucleotides read TGCAGCGTGGGGACGGGCCAGATAGGGCCCCAGCATTTT. Its protein product is CSVGTGQIGPQHF. The chain couples TRBV29-1 to TRBJ1-5; D is possibly TRBD1 (5 bases). The V end was cut by 6 bases, the J end by 9 bases, with 18 bases between. Germline V gives CDR1 SQVTM, CDR2 ANQGSEA. The CDR3 is 13 residues long.

In this sample, this clonotype turned up many times. The chain carries TRBV4-2 and TRBJ1-4, with D uncertain. V was clipped by 4 bases and J by 0 bases, with 6 bases between them. The germline V gene has CDR1 LGHNA and CDR2 YNFKEQ. The CDR3 covers 14 residues. The CDR3 nucleotides read TGTGCCAGCAGCCCCCAGGCAACTAATGAAAAACTGTTTTTT. Translation: CASSPQATNEKLFF.

This clonotype showed up just a few times. The V gene is TRBV20-1, the J gene TRBJ1-2, with D tentatively TRBD1 (5 bases). This CDR3 is built from 11 residues. The germline V and J ends were trimmed by 6 bases and 8 bases, with 13 bases remaining between them. Germline lookup yields CDR1 DFQATT and CDR2 SNEGSKA (reference sequence). The CDR3 region is CSASPGEGYTF. CDR3 nucleotides: TGCAGTGCCTCCCCGGGGGAAGGCTACACCTTC.

The rearrangement joins TRBV5-1 to TRBJ1-2; 11 nucleotides align to TRBD1. The V and J ends lost 4 bases and 9 bases, in that order; junction bases with no gene match: 8. CDR3 length: 14 residues. Per the germline V gene, CDR1 is SGHRS and CDR2 is YFSETQ. The CDR3 DNA reads as TGCGCCAGCAGCACTGGACAGGGGGCGAATAGCTACACCTTC. Translation gives CASSTGQGANSYTF.

This clonotype was counted at least ten times. The chain has TRBV7-2 and TRBJ2-3; 13 nucleotides agree with TRBD2. J gave up 2 bases and V 6 bases, and 11 bases lay outside the gene matches. This CDR3 is built from 18 residues. The germline V gene has CDR1 SGHTA and CDR2 FQGNSA. The CDR3 DNA reads as TGTGCCAGCAGTCAAAGACTAGCGGGGGGTCCCCCCACAGATACGCAGTATTTT. It is translated as CASSQRLAGGPPTDTQYF.